What follows are 5 T cell receptor beta chains derived from one specimen sequenced in a study of human T cells and chemical hapten exposure (dated by TCRdb to 2020 to 2023). Library method: RACE. Sequenced on a NextSeq 500. The public reads were run again by TCRdb, first through fastp at Q25 and then through MiXCR, and only productive beta chains were kept. Under each unique CDR3 protein, matching rows form one entry showing the most common genes and DNA. Within this sample are about 130,000 distinct CDR3 sequences, with about 8.2% of them counted one time only. Jointly, the top ten make up roughly 1.6% of the sample. The time point label corresponds to: healthy volunteer bleed at 2 weeks. Total RNA was extracted from unfractionated whole blood collected in Tempus Blood RNA tubes. Material: whole blood. The receptor source for this set is a male donor in good health. Some clones in this sample may be carry-over from other donors' samples.

This clonotype was counted only a few times. This chain uses TRBV12-3 or TRBV12-4 with TRBJ2-1, with TRBD2 matching over 7 bases. This CDR3 region has 14 residues. J lost 10 bases, V lost 4 bases, and 10 bases had no gene match. The CDR3 loop is CASSSPTRGGEQFF. The DNA of the CDR3 is TGTGCCAGCAGTTCCCCGACTAGGGGAGGGGAGCAGTTCTTC.

J is TRBJ2-5 and V is TRBV7-2; D unclear. The germline gives CDR1 SGHTA, CDR2 FQGNSA. This CDR3 is 14 amino acids long. V lost 7 bases to trimming and J lost 0 bases, with 12 bases between them. The CDR3 DNA reads TGTGCCAGCACGAACTACACGTACCAAGAGACCCAGTACTTC. This translates into CASTNYTYQETQYF. Together with reference TRBV7-2 and TRBJ2-5, the CDR3 gives the full variable domain: GAGVSQSPSNKVTEKGKDVELRCDPISGHTALYWYRQSLGQGLEFLIYFQGNSAPDKSGLPSDRFSAERTGGSVSTLTIQRTQQEDSAVYLCASTNYTYQETQYFGPGTRLLVL.

The chain combines TRBV21-1 with TRBJ2-5; TRBD2, as called in the table, went unchecked against the DNA. TRBV21-1 is an annotated pseudogene. This CDR3 region has 14 residues. CDR3: CASSMTPGGETQYF. The CDR3 DNA reads TGTGCCAGCAGTATGACTCCTGGAGGAGAGACCCAGTACTTC.

This chain uses TRBV5-6 with TRBJ1-6, with 7 bases matching TRBD1. The CDR3 is made up of 16 amino acids. Looked up from germline, CDR1 is SGHDT and CDR2 is YYEEEE. The trim removed 3 bases at V and 10 bases at J, leaving 13 bases unmatched. This chain's CDR3 is CASSSPPPGQRSPLHF. The CDR3, as DNA: TGTGCCAGCAGCTCACCCCCGCCGGGACAGAGATCACCCCTCCACTTT.

DNA of the CDR3: TGTGCCAGCGAGGGGAATTACAATGAGCAGTTCTTC. It specifies CASEGNYNEQFF. The chain uses TRBV7-2 and TRBJ2-1; TRBD1 or TRBD2 may be the D gene (5 bases each). With 8 bases removed from V and 4 bases from J, the gap between germline ends came to 9 bases. The CDR3 has 12 amino acids. Germline V gene sequence: CDR1 SGHTA, CDR2 FQGNSA.